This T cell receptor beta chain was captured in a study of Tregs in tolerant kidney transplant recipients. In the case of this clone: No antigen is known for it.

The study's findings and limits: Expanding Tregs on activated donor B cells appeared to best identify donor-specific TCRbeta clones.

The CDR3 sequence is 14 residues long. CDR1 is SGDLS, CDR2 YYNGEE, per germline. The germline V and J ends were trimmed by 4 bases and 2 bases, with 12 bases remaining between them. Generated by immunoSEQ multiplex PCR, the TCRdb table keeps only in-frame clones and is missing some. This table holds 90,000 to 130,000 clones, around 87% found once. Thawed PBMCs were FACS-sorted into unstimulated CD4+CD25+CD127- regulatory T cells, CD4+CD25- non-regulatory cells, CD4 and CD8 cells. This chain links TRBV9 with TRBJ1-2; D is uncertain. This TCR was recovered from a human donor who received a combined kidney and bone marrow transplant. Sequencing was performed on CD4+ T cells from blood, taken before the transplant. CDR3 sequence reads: CASSPWVGNYGYTF. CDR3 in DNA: TGTGCCAGCAGCCCCTGGGTCGGGAACTATGGCTACACCTTC.